This T cell receptor (beta chain) was sequenced for a study of OX40 agonist ivuxolimab in advanced cancers. Germline loops: CDR1 SGHTA, CDR2 FQGNSA. This CDR3 has 15 residues. V lost 1 base and J lost 0, with 7 bases in between. Produced via immunoSEQ multiplex PCR; TCRdb's table is partial and in-frame only. The sample yields roughly 100,000 clones, roughly 84% seen once. The TCR originated in an adult with an advanced solid tumor such as melanoma, head and neck, liver or kidney cancer. Sequenced here: CD4+ or CD8+ T cells sorted from blood, sampled in a trial of the OX40 agonist ivuxolimab. This chain links TRBV7-2 with TRBJ1-5, with D maybe TRBD1 (5 bases). This CDR3 reads CASSLGQNSNQPQHF. The DNA for the CDR3 is TGTGCCAGCAGCTTAGGACAGAATAGCAATCAGCCCCAGCATTTT.